These T cell receptor beta chains were read from a single sample in a study of metastatic and nonmetastatic thyroid tumors. Through MiXCR, TCRdb re-clonotyped the PCR reads. The data show tens of thousands of clones, roughly 13% seen once. The source material was blood. These receptors were collected from a female donor with papillary thyroid cancer or a benign thyroid nodule (not recorded which). Some clones in this sample may be carry-over from other donors' samples. The CDR3 runs from the conserved cysteine through the conserved F or W. Each record gives: V gene, clone size, J gene, D gene, CDR3 DNA, CDR3 protein. A D gene is named only where the DNA matches it firmly. A row's size may be missing; if present it is once, few, many or a size class.

TRBV2	many	TRBJ2-3	.	TGTGCCAGCAGTGACGGTAGCCAGGCGCAGTATTTT	CASSDGSQAQYF
TRBV20-1	.	TRBJ2-1	TRBD2	TGCAGTGTAAAGGCTAGCGGGATGGTTAGCTCCTACAATGAGCAGTTCTTC	CSVKASGMVSSYNEQFF
TRBV19	many	TRBJ1-4	.	TGTGCCAGTAGTATCAAGAGGGGAGATGAAAAACTGTTTTTT	CASSIKRGDEKLFF
TRBV19	many	TRBJ2-1	.	TGTGCCAGTAGTATGGGGCCCTACAATGAGCAGTTCTTC	CASSMGPYNEQFF
TRBV13	.	TRBJ2-7	.	TGTGCCAGCAGCCTAAGTCAGGCAGGGAGCCCCTACGAGCAGTACTTC	CASSLSQAGSPYEQYF
TRBV20-1	.	TRBJ2-7	.	TGCAGTGCTAGAGTGACATCGGGATACATCGAGCAGTACTTC	CSARVTSGYIEQYF
TRBV12-3/TRBV12-4	few	TRBJ2-1	TRBD2	TGTGCCAGCACCCATTGGGTGAGCGGGAGGGCGTCCTACAATGAGCAGTTCTTC	CASTHWVSGRASYNEQFF
TRBV6-2/TRBV6-3	many	TRBJ2-1	TRBD1	TGTGCCAGCAGTTACGGGGGACAGGGCCATCCCGCCTACAATGAGCAGTTCTTC	CASSYGGQGHPAYNEQFF
TRBV9	many	TRBJ2-1	.	TGTGCCAGCAGCGTAGTAGAGGGGACCGGAATTGGCGAGCAGTTCTTC	CASSVVEGTGIGEQFF
TRBV2	many	TRBJ2-3	.	TGTGCCAGCAGTGGGGGTCTGTGGGGCACAGATACGCAGTATTTT	CASSGGLWGTDTQYF
TRBV7-2	many	TRBJ2-5	TRBD2	TGTGCCAGCAGGAGGGCTAGCGGGAGTTCTGTGATGGAGACCCAGTACTTC	CASRRASGSSVMETQYF
TRBV30	many	TRBJ2-1	.	TGTGCCTGGAGTGCCTCCTCCGGGACTCCCTTTCTGACCTACAATGAGCAGTTCTTC	CAWSASSGTPFLTYNEQFF
TRBV9	many	TRBJ2-1	.	TGTGCCAGCAGCGTGGTTCAGGGGGGGAGTGAGCAGTTCTTC	CASSVVQGGSEQFF
TRBV6-2/TRBV6-3	many	TRBJ2-4	TRBD1	TGTGCCAGCACTCTCCCAGGGGGTCGAAAGGGTAAAAACATTCAGTACTTC	CASTLPGGRKGKNIQYF
TRBV7-3	many	TRBJ1-1	.	TGTGCCAGCAGCCCAAAACCGGGACGGGAAACTGAAGCTTTCTTT	CASSPKPGRETEAFF
TRBV7-9	many	TRBJ1-2	TRBD1	TGTGCCAGCAGCCGGACAGGGGGCGGCGATGGCTACACCTTC	CASSRTGGGDGYTF
TRBV18	many	TRBJ2-5	.	TGTGCCAGCTCACCAGGCCTCCGGGAGACCCAGTACTTC	CASSPGLRETQYF
TRBV11-1	many	TRBJ2-7	TRBD1	TGTGCCAGCAGTTTAAGGACAGGGGTCTACGAGCAGTACTTC	CASSLRTGVYEQYF
TRBV19	few	TRBJ1-2	TRBD1	TGTGCCAGTAGTAAGACAGGGGACTATGGCTACACCTTC	CASSKTGDYGYTF
TRBV30	many	TRBJ2-2	.	TGTGCCTGGAGTGTACCCGAAGACACCGGGGAGCTGTTTTTT	CAWSVPEDTGELFF
TRBV18	many	TRBJ2-1	TRBD1	TGTGCCAGCTCCACGCGGGGACAGGGTGCGGATGAGCAGTTCTTC	CASSTRGQGADEQFF
TRBV28	many	TRBJ2-7	.	TGTGCCAGCAGTACAGTCAGTTCCCACGAGCAGTACTTC	CASSTVSSHEQYF
TRBV27	few	TRBJ2-7	.	TGTGCCAGCAGTTTGCTGGGGTGCACAACCCCCTACTACGAGCAGTACTTC	CASSLLGCTTPYYEQYF
TRBV27	many	TRBJ2-7	.	TGTGCCAGCGCTCCTGGGAAGGGGCTCGAGCAGTACTTC	CASAPGKGLEQYF
TRBV11-2	many	TRBJ1-2	TRBD1	TGTGCCAGCACCCTAGAACAGGGGCCAACTAACTATGGCTACACCTTC	CASTLEQGPTNYGYTF
TRBV7-9	many	TRBJ1-1	.	TGTGCCAGCAGCCTCGAGGGGGTCTCCACTGAAGCTTTCTTT	CASSLEGVSTEAFF
TRBV11-3	many	TRBJ2-2	.	TGTGCCAGCAGCCTCCGAACCGGGGAGCTGTTTTTT	CASSLRTGELFF
TRBV20-1	.	TRBJ2-7	.	TGCAGTGCTAGAGATATTCTAGATGGAGCGAAACAGTACTTC	CSARDILDGAKQYF
TRBV7-9	.	TRBJ1-2	.	TGTGCCAGCAGCTTAGCCGGGAAAGGACCGAGTGGCTACACCTTC	CASSLAGKGPSGYTF
TRBV6-2/TRBV6-3	few	TRBJ1-3	.	TGTGCCAGCAGTTACGGCTCTGGAAACACCATATATTTT	CASSYGSGNTIYF
TRBV18	.	TRBJ2-7	.	TGTGCCAGCTCACCCCTCCCAGGGACTGGAGCGAGAACCTCCTACGAGCAGTACTTC	CASSPLPGTGARTSYEQYF
TRBV12-3/TRBV12-4	.	TRBJ2-7	TRBD1	TGTGCCCGCAGTTTAGCGACAGGGATCCTCTACGAGCAGTACTTC	CARSLATGILYEQYF
TRBV5-1	.	TRBJ2-3	.	TGCGCCAGCAGCTTGGAAGGGCCCTTAGATACGCATTATTTT	CASSLEGPLDTHYF
TRBV5-1	many	TRBJ2-5	TRBD1	TGCGCCAGCAGCTTGGAGGGACAGCTACAAGAGACCCAGTACTTC	CASSLEGQLQETQYF
TRBV7-2	many	TRBJ1-2	.	TGTGCCAGCAGCTCACACAGGGCTGGCTACACCTTC	CASSSHRAGYTF
TRBV19	many	TRBJ1-4	.	TGTGCCAGTAGTGTCAGGGCTCCTACACATGCAACTAATGAAAAACTGTTTTTT	CASSVRAPTHATNEKLFF
TRBV19	many	TRBJ2-7	.	TGTGCCAGTAGTATTAAAACAGGCTACTACGAGCAGTACTTC	CASSIKTGYYEQYF
TRBV4-1	many	TRBJ2-5	TRBD2	TGCGCCAGCAGCCAAGGACTAGCGGGAGGGCCGGAGACCCAGTACTTC	CASSQGLAGGPETQYF
TRBV19	many	TRBJ2-3	.	TGTGCCAGTAGTCCGCCGATGGCAGATACGCAGTATTTT	CASSPPMADTQYF
TRBV4-1	once	TRBJ1-3	.	TGCGCCAGCAGCGGACTGGGGGACTCTGGAAACACCATATATTTT	CASSGLGDSGNTIYF
TRBV6-5	many	TRBJ2-3	.	TGTGCCAGCAGTTACCCGGGGCGTACGCAGTATTTT	CASSYPGRTQYF
TRBV20-1	many	TRBJ2-7	TRBD1	TGCAGTGCTAGGCCCGGGACAGAGAAGACTTGGCCTTACGAGCAGTACTTC	CSARPGTEKTWPYEQYF
TRBV20-1	few	TRBJ1-1	TRBD1	TGCAGTGTGAGCAGGGGGGCTCACACTGAAGCTTTCTTT	CSVSRGAHTEAFF
TRBV3-1	many	TRBJ2-7	TRBD2	TGTGCCAGCAGCCAGCCGGGACTAGAGTCCTACGAGCAGTACTTC	CASSQPGLESYEQYF
TRBV6-1	.	TRBJ1-1	.	TGTGCCAGCAGTCAAAAGCCTAGGGGGAACACTGAAGCTTTCTTT	CASSQKPRGNTEAFF
TRBV12-3/TRBV12-4	many	TRBJ2-7	TRBD2	TGTGCCAGCAGCACAAGCGGGAGCGCCTACGAGCAGTACTTC	CASSTSGSAYEQYF
TRBV9	many	TRBJ2-6	.	TGTGCCAGCAGCGTAGATCTCAGGTCCTCTGGGGCCAACGTCCTGACTTTC	CASSVDLRSSGANVLTF
TRBV28	many	TRBJ1-1	.	TGTGCCAGCACTAGCCCGGGACAGAACACTGAAGCTTTCTTT	CASTSPGQNTEAFF
TRBV28	few	TRBJ1-1	.	TGTGCCAGCAGTTGCGGGACGGTACGAATGAACACTGAAGCTTTCTTT	CASSCGTVRMNTEAFF
TRBV6-1	.	TRBJ1-4	TRBD1	TGTGCCAGCAGTTTTTCGGGACAGGGGTCTGAAAAACTGTTTTTT	CASSFSGQGSEKLFF
TRBV9	many	TRBJ2-7	.	TGTGCCAGCAGCGTAGGTGGACAGAGCTCCTACGAGCAGCACTTC	CASSVGGQSSYEQHF
TRBV6-2/TRBV6-3	.	TRBJ2-7	.	TGTGCAAGCAGTCCCCCCCGGGGGAGGAGAGGGAGGTCTGGGTACTACGAGCAGTACTTC	CASSPPRGRRGRSGYYEQYF
TRBV20-1	many	TRBJ2-7	.	TGCAGTGCGTTAACTAGAATTGGTAAATACGAGCAGTACTTC	CSALTRIGKYEQYF
TRBV20-1	.	TRBJ2-7	.	TGCAGTGCTAGGACGTTAGTAGACTACGAGCAGTACTTC	CSARTLVDYEQYF
TRBV6-1	many	TRBJ2-5	.	TGTGCCAGCAAGTTCGCCGTGGAGTCAGAAGAGACCCAGTACTTC	CASKFAVESEETQYF